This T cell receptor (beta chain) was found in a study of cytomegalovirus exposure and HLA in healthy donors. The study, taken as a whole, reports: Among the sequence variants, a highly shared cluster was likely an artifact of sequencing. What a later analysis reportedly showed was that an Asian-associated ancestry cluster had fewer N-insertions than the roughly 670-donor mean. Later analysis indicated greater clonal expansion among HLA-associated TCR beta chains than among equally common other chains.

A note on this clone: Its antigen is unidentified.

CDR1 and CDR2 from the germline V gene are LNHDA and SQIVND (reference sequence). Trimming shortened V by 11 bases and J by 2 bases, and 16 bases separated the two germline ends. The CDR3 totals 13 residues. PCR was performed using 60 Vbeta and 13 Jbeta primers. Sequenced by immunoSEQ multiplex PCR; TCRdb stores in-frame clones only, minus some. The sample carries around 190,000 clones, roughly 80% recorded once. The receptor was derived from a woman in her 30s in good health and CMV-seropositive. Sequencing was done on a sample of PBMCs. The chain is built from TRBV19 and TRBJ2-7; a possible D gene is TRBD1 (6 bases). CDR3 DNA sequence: TGTGCCTCCTACCCCGGACAGCCCTACGAGCAGTACTTC. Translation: CASYPGQPYEQYF.